This T cell receptor beta chain was recovered during a study of cytomegalovirus exposure and HLA in healthy donors. Study outcomes and limitations: In an earlier analysis, most TCR beta V segments were productive about 87% or about 30% of the time. In vitro assays verified that three CMV-associated chains recognized CMV antigens specifically.

Those who donated were healthy bone marrow donors. CDR1 SGDLS and CDR2 YYNGEE come from the germline V gene. V shed 3 bases and J shed 11 bases, with 11 bases lying between them. There are 12 residues in the CDR3. Only a few counts were recorded for this clone. What it binds is not known. PCR primers comprised 60 Vbeta and 13 Jbeta primers. Clones were read by immunoSEQ multiplex PCR, and TCRdb kept only the in-frame ones, dropping some. Here the sample spans 90,000 to 100,000 clones, more than 60% being singletons. What was sequenced was PBMCs. The receptor's source is a man aged 50 to 60 in good health and CMV-seronegative. The rearrangement links TRBV9 to TRBJ2-2, with D possibly matching TRBD1 (5 bases). The CDR3 loop is CASSATATELFF. DNA for the CDR3: TGTGCCAGCAGCGCGACAGCGACCGAGCTGTTTTTT.